This T cell receptor beta chain emerged from a study of blood T cells in healthy people across ages. The second PCR ran about 7 to 12 cycles with a sample-barcoded 5' primer and J-beta primers. TCRdb ran MiXCR on the 5' RACE reads and lists one entry per CDR3 protein. The sample lists 700,000 to 850,000 distinct CDR3 sequences; 36% were seen once. V was pared by 5 bases and J by 6 bases, with 15 bases between. The germline CDR1 and CDR2 sequences are SGHTA and FQGNSA. CDR3 size: 14 residues. The sequenced sample was blood. The chain links TRBV7-2 to TRBJ2-3, with D hard to call. This receptor was taken from a man in his late teens or twenties in good health. The CDR3 sequence: CASSPSWVGDTQYF. The CDR3 bases are TGTGCCAGCAGCCCTAGTTGGGTTGGGGATACGCAGTATTTT.